This T cell receptor beta chain was retrieved from a study of blood T cell repertoires in COVID-19. Study in general: COVID-19 samples from acute and convalescent phases originated in the United States, Italy and Spain.

The V end lost 4 bases, the J end lost 3 bases, and 12 bases lay between the germline ends. Germline values: CDR1 MNHEY, CDR2 SVGAGI. The CDR3 runs to 14 residues. Assay used: immunoSEQ multiplex PCR; TCRdb lists only in-frame clones, some missing. The repertoire has 250,000 or so clones, 80% to 95% of them found once; the top ten carry roughly 0.89%. This TCR was recovered from a man aged 30 to 45 with COVID-19, enrolled during active disease. The source material was peripheral blood. This chain links TRBV6-5 with TRBJ1-2; D remains unclear. In DNA, the CDR3 is TGTGCCAGCAGTTCAAGCGGGGTCTACTATGGCTACACCTTC. Its protein is CASSSSGVYYGYTF.